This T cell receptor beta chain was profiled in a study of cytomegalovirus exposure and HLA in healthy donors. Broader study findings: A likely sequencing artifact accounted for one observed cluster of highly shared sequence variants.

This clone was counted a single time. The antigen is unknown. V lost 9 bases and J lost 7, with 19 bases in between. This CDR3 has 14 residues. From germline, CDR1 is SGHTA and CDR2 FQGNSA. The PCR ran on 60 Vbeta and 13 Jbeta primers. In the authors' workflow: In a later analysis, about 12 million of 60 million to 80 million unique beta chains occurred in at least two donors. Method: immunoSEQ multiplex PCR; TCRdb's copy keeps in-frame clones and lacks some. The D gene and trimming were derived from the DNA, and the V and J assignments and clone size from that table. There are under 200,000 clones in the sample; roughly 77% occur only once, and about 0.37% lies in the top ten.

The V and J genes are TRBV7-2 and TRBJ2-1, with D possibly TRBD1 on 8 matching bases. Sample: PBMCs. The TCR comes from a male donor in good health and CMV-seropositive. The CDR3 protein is CASHRGGWMNEQFF. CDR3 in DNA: TGTGCCAGTCACAGGGGGGGCTGGATGAATGAGCAGTTCTTC.